In this sample, the clone carrying this TCR beta chain turned up a few times. Its antigen is currently unknown. This sample stems from a study of T-cell reconstitution after alpha-beta-depleted transplantation in children. Study results and caveats: Newly produced T cells mostly accounted for T-cell counts and diversity one year post-transplant. Several patients had high TCRbeta diversity at day 60; it came from surviving recipient T cells and thymic progenitors. Several hundred expanded graft clones reportedly gave rise to the alpha-beta T cells present about two months after transplant.

TCRbeta library construction was performed incorporating unique molecular identifiers. MiXCR was run by TCRdb on the PCR reads, yielding one entry per CDR3 protein. This sample carries about 250,000 distinct CDR3 sequences, about 24% of them seen once, and the ten largest clones take around 4.8%. Unmatched junction bases numbered 2, after V lost 5 bases and J lost 8 bases. The CDR3 spans 13 residues. Germline V CDR1 and CDR2: ENHRY, SYGVKD. Sequenced here: PBMCs, mostly from graft donor cells, sampled 360 days after TCRalphabeta/CD19-depleted stem cell transplant. This receptor was taken from a female patient under 10 years old who had a stem cell transplant for congenital amegakaryocytic thrombocytopenia, so the T cells may come from the graft donor. The V call is TRBV10-3, the J call TRBJ1-6, with 8 bases lining up with TRBD1. The CDR3 loop is CAISQGAYSPLHF. CDR3 in DNA: TGTGCCATCAGTCAGGGGGCGTATTCACCCCTCCACTTT.